The rows below give T cell receptor beta chains drawn from one sample of a study of control samples from healthy donors and cancer patients. TCRdb keeps only in-frame clones here, not all; method: immunoSEQ multiplex PCR. Among under 55,000 clones listed, 80% were seen once. Source material: blood. The source of these receptors is a man aged 65-85 years in good health. Each CDR3 is given with its conserved first and last residue. The order of the fields is J gene, clone size, CDR3 length, V gene, D gene, CDR3 DNA, CDR3 protein. A D gene is named only where the DNA matches it firmly. Size values are once, few and many counts, or a class for expanded clones, and some rows have none.

TRBJ1-1,-,15,TRBV21-1,-,TGTGCCAGCACCTTCGAGGGGTCCTCGGGCACTGAAGCTTTCTTT,CASTFEGSSGTEAFF
TRBJ2-3,-,14,TRBV7-9,TRBD2,TGTGCCAGCAGCTGGGGCGGGGGGGCAGATACGCAGTATTTT,CASSWGGGADTQYF
TRBJ1-1,-,14,TRBV7-3,TRBD1,TGTGCCAGCAGCGCGACAGGGGGGGACACTGAAGCTTTCTTT,CASSATGGDTEAFF
TRBJ1-1,-,11,TRBV29-1,-,TGCAGCGTTGAAGTCCGCGGGACAGCTTTCTTT,CSVEVRGTAFF
TRBJ2-2,-,15,TRBV3-1/TRBV3-2,-,TGTGCCAGTACCGGGACTTCCTTGGGGAACGGGGAGCTGTTTTTT,CASTGTSLGNGELFF
TRBJ1-5,-,12,TRBV28,-,TGTGCCAGCAGTTTCTTCAATCAGCCCCAGCATTTT,CASSFFNQPQHF
TRBJ1-2,-,14,TRBV28,-,TGTGCCAGCAGTCTAGCCGACAGCCTCTATGGCTACACCTTC,CASSLADSLYGYTF
TRBJ1-4,-,20,TRBV3-1/TRBV3-2,-,TGTGCCAGCAGCCAAGAAAAAGATTCCGGACTGTACGCAACTAATGAAAAACTGTTTTTT,CASSQEKDSGLYATNEKLFF
TRBJ1-2,-,14,TRBV27,TRBD1,TGTGCCAGCATTCCGGGACAGTCGATCTATGGCTACACCTTC,CASIPGQSIYGYTF
TRBJ2-4,-,16,TRBV6-6,TRBD1,TGTGCCAGCAGCTGGCCCCAGGGGGACAGGGGAAACATTCAGTACTTC,CASSWPQGDRGNIQYF
TRBJ2-5,few,15,TRBV7-9,-,TGTGCCAGCAGCTTAGTCCCCGCGCAGGGAGAGACCCAGTACTTC,CASSLVPAQGETQYF
TRBJ2-1,-,17,TRBV12-2,-,TGTGCAAGTCGCTCCCGGGGGGTACGGGGCTCCTACAATGAGCAGTTCTTC,CASRSRGVRGSYNEQFF
TRBJ1-3,-,15,TRBV7-2,-,TGTGCCAGCAGCTTCCAACAGGGTGTGGGAAACACCATATATTTT,CASSFQQGVGNTIYF
TRBJ2-2,-,15,TRBV7-3,-,TGTGCCAGCAGCCCGTCGGATAGAAACACCGGGGAGCTGTTTTTT,CASSPSDRNTGELFF
TRBJ1-5,few,16,TRBV7-2,-,TGTGCCAGCAGCCCCCTTGCAGTTTATAGCAATCAGCCCCAGCATTTT,CASSPLAVYSNQPQHF
TRBJ1-5,-,15,TRBV6-5,-,TGTGCCAGCCGAAGGGGAGGGAGTAGCAATCAGCCCCAGCATTTT,CASRRGGSSNQPQHF
TRBJ2-7,-,15,TRBV6-5,TRBD2,TGTGCCAGCAGTTACTCGTACGGGGGGTCCTACGAGCAGTACTTC,CASSYSYGGSYEQYF
TRBJ1-2,few,15,TRBV5-6,TRBD1,TGTGCCAGCAGCCCCGGGACAGGGGTCTCCTATGGCTACACCTTC,CASSPGTGVSYGYTF
TRBJ1-2,-,14,TRBV5-1,-,TGCGCCAGCAGCCCAAGCTCGGGGTTTAGCGGCTACACCTTC,CASSPSSGFSGYTF
TRBJ2-7,few,16,TRBV7-2,-,TGTGCCAGCAGCTTCTATGGGACGGGGGCTAGCGCCGAGCAGTACTTC,CASSFYGTGASAEQYF
TRBJ2-2,once,15,TRBV24-1,-,TGTGCCACCAGTGATTTAAGAACAGACACCGGGGAGCTGTTTTTT,CATSDLRTDTGELFF
TRBJ2-7,-,15,TRBV6-1,TRBD1,TGTGCCAGCAGTGAATGGGACAGGGGATCCTACGAGCAGTACTTC,CASSEWDRGSYEQYF
TRBJ2-7,-,14,TRBV18,-,TGTGCCAGCTCACCGGACGGAATTCCCTACGAGCAGTACTTC,CASSPDGIPYEQYF
TRBJ2-5,-,14,TRBV2,-,TGTGCCAGCAGTGAAGGAGTGTACCAAGAGACCCAGTACTTC,CASSEGVYQETQYF
TRBJ1-2,once,12,TRBV2,-,TGTGCCAGCAACGACGTGAACTATGGCTACACCTTC,CASNDVNYGYTF
TRBJ1-5,once,18,TRBV5-6,-,TGTGCCAGCAGCTTCGGGGGGGCAGGGATGTGGAGCAATCAGCCCCAGCATTTT,CASSFGGAGMWSNQPQHF
TRBJ1-5,-,15,TRBV5-1,-,TGCGCCAGCAGCTTTTCGGGGTTGGGCAATCAGCCCCAGCATTTT,CASSFSGLGNQPQHF
TRBJ2-1,-,22,TRBV7-6,TRBD1,TGTGCCAGCAGCTTTTACCCTAACCGGGACAGGGTCCTAGTGGGCTCCTACAATGAGCAGTTCTTC,CASSFYPNRDRVLVGSYNEQFF
TRBJ2-6,-,17,TRBV14,-,TGTGCCAGCAGCTTGTGGGGACAACTCTCTGGGGCCAACGTCCTGACTTTC,CASSLWGQLSGANVLTF
TRBJ2-7,-,13,TRBV2,-,TGTGCCAGCAGGGCGGTAGGAGCGGACGAGCAGTACTTC,CASRAVGADEQYF
TRBJ2-7,-,13,TRBV28,-,TGTGCCAGCAGGCGTACAGGTTCCTACGAGCAGTACTTC,CASRRTGSYEQYF
TRBJ2-5,few,14,TRBV10-1,-,TGCGCCAGCAGTGAGGGGGGCCAACAAGAGACCCAGTACTTC,CASSEGGQQETQYF
TRBJ2-7,-,14,TRBV5-1,-,TGCGCCAGCAGCTTGGGTGGCGACTCCTACGAGCAGTACTTC,CASSLGGDSYEQYF
TRBJ2-5,-,16,TRBV6-6,-,TGTGCCAGCAGTTACTCCAGACAGGTCCAACAAGAGACCCAGTACTTC,CASSYSRQVQQETQYF
TRBJ2-1,-,14,TRBV30,-,TGTGCCTGGAGCAAGGGGGGCTCCTACAATGAGCAGTTCTTC,CAWSKGGSYNEQFF
TRBJ2-5,-,13,TRBV2,-,TGTGCCAGCTTACGGGGGAGCCAAGAGACCCAGTACTTC,CASLRGSQETQYF
TRBJ1-4,-,14,TRBV7-9,TRBD1,TGTGCCAGCAGCAGGGGACAGGGGAATGAAAAACTGTTTTTT,CASSRGQGNEKLFF
TRBJ1-2,-,12,TRBV6-1,-,TGTGCCAGCAGTGAATCTGACTGGGGCTACACCTTC,CASSESDWGYTF
TRBJ2-3,-,11,TRBV2,-,TGTGCCAGCAGTGTCGGGGATACGCAGTATTTT,CASSVGDTQYF
TRBJ1-5,few,14,TRBV30,-,TGTGCCTGGAGTGGATGGACAGCGAATCAGCCCCAGCATTTT,CAWSGWTANQPQHF
TRBJ1-2,-,13,TRBV14,-,TGTGCCAGCAGCCAAGCTCCGGGGGTCGGCTACACCTTC,CASSQAPGVGYTF
TRBJ1-4,-,13,TRBV5-6,-,TGTGCCAGCAGCTTGTCTGGGAATGAAAAACTGTTTTTT,CASSLSGNEKLFF
TRBJ2-4,once,10,TRBV6-4,-,TGTGCCAGCAGTGGGAACATTCAGTACTTC,CASSGNIQYF
TRBJ2-3,-,15,TRBV5-1,-,TGCGCCAGCAGCTTGGAGTCCCGGTTCACAGATACGCAGTATTTT,CASSLESRFTDTQYF
TRBJ1-3,-,19,TRBV4-2,-,TGTGCCAGCAGCCAAGTCGCGTTTGTTGGACCGAACTCTGGAAACACCATATATTTT,CASSQVAFVGPNSGNTIYF
TRBJ2-1,-,15,TRBV6-1,TRBD2,TGTGCCAGCAGTGAACTAGCGGGAGGGTACAATGAGCAGTTCTTC,CASSELAGGYNEQFF
TRBJ2-1,-,15,TRBV7-2,-,TGTGCCAGCAGCCCCCACCCAGGGGCGGACAATGAGCAGTTCTTC,CASSPHPGADNEQFF
TRBJ1-2,-,16,TRBV19,-,TGTGCCAGTAGTATCCAGGGCCAAACGGGGGAGTATGGCTACACCTTC,CASSIQGQTGEYGYTF
TRBJ2-7,-,13,TRBV7-8,-,TGTGCCAGCAGATTTGAGGCCCTACACGAGCAGTACTTC,CASRFEALHEQYF
TRBJ2-3,-,15,TRBV9,TRBD2,TGTGCCAGCAGCTCAAGAGCGGGAGGGGGAGATACGCAGTATTTT,CASSSRAGGGDTQYF
TRBJ2-6,-,18,TRBV19,TRBD1,TGTGCCAGTAGTCCTCGAGGGACAGTTTACTCTGGGGCCAACGTCCTGACTTTC,CASSPRGTVYSGANVLTF
TRBJ2-5,-,13,TRBV28,-,TGTGCCAGCAACCAAGGGACCCAAGAGACCCAGTACTTC,CASNQGTQETQYF
TRBJ2-5,-,17,TRBV24-1,TRBD1,TGTGCCACCAGTGATTTGCCGGACAGGGAGGACCAAGAGACCCAGTACTTC,CATSDLPDREDQETQYF
TRBJ2-3,-,14,TRBV19,TRBD2,TGTGCCAGTAGCACCAGAGGACTAGGAGATACGCAGTATTTT,CASSTRGLGDTQYF
TRBJ2-2,-,12,TRBV2,TRBD1,TGTGCCAGTAACAGGGGCCCCGGGGAGCTGTTTTTT,CASNRGPGELFF
TRBJ2-3,once,15,TRBV2,-,TGTGCCAGCAAACGGGGCATAACAGGCACAGATACGCAGTATTTT,CASKRGITGTDTQYF
TRBJ2-5,-,11,TRBV7-9,-,TGTGCCAGCAGCTTAAAAGAGACCCAGTACTTC,CASSLKETQYF
TRBJ2-4,-,15,TRBV5-5,TRBD1,TGTGCCAGCAGCGCCGGGACAGGAGCCAAAAACATTCAGTACTTC,CASSAGTGAKNIQYF
TRBJ1-1,-,15,TRBV6-4,-,TGTGCCAGCAGTGACTCTTTCGGGGTAGGGGCTGAAGCTTTCTTT,CASSDSFGVGAEAFF
TRBJ1-1,-,14,TRBV28,-,TGTGCCAGCAGTTTAATAAGAGTGAACACTGAAGCTTTCTTT,CASSLIRVNTEAFF